A selection of T cell receptor beta chains follows, all from one sample in a study of early T cells in non-severe SARS-CoV-2 infection. TCRdb independently ran MiXCR on the 5' RACE reads; one entry per CDR3 protein. The table records about 42,000 distinct CDR3 sequences, over 6% of them present only once. The sequenced sample consisted of whole blood. The receptors derive from an adult who was a healthcare worker with PCR-confirmed SARS-CoV-2 infection or an uninfected control (not recorded which). CDR3s include the opening cysteine and the closing phenylalanine or tryptophan. A D gene is named only where the DNA matches it firmly. Part of the rows lack a size; the others show once, few, many or a class for expanded clones.

size	V	D	J	CDR3	DNA
many	TRBV6-2/TRBV6-3	-	TRBJ1-5	CASSYLINQPQHF	TGTGCCAGCAGTTACCTCATCAATCAGCCCCAGCATTTT
-	TRBV6-5	TRBD1	TRBJ2-7	CASSHFRTGDEQYF	TGTGCCAGCAGTCACTTCCGCACAGGGGACGAGCAGTACTTC
many	TRBV20-1	-	TRBJ2-5	CSAGRTARETQYF	TGCAGTGCTGGGAGGACAGCCCGAGAGACCCAGTACTTC
many	TRBV27	-	TRBJ2-3	CASSFERATDTQYF	TGTGCCAGCAGTTTCGAAAGGGCTACAGATACGCAGTATTTT
-	TRBV12-3/TRBV12-4	-	TRBJ1-6	CASRMDLQGNSPLHF	TGTGCCAGCCGCATGGACCTTCAGGGGAATTCACCCCTCCACTTT
-	TRBV10-2	-	TRBJ1-6	CASSPVGRNSPLHF	TGCGCCAGCAGCCCAGTGGGAAGGAATTCACCCCTCCACTTT
many	TRBV21-1	-	TRBJ2-2	CASSSRDRVNTGELFF	TGTGCCAGCAGCAGCCGGGACAGGGTGAACACCGGGGAGCTGTTTTTT
many	TRBV3-1	-	TRBJ1-4	CASGRIGTNEKLFF	TGTGCCAGCGGACGGATCGGGACTAATGAAAAACTGTTTTTT
many	TRBV24-1	-	TRBJ2-1	CATSDRPGNEQFF	TGTGCCACCAGTGACAGGCCTGGAAATGAGCAGTTCTTC
many	TRBV18	TRBD1	TRBJ1-1	CASSPPGGWNTEAFF	TGTGCCAGCTCACCACCAGGGGGCTGGAACACTGAAGCTTTCTTT
-	TRBV6-2/TRBV6-3	-	TRBJ2-2	CASILDGSNTGELFF	TGTGCCAGCATCCTGGACGGGTCGAACACCGGGGAGCTGTTTTTT
many	TRBV4-2	-	TRBJ1-2	CASSPRQASANYGYTF	TGTGCCAGCAGCCCTAGACAGGCCTCGGCTAACTATGGCTACACCTTC
many	TRBV9	TRBD2	TRBJ2-3	CASSVGGAGGTDTQYF	TGTGCCAGCAGCGTAGGTGGAGCGGGGGGCACAGATACGCAGTATTTT
-	TRBV29-1	-	TRBJ1-1	CSVQTGPEAFF	TGCAGCGTGCAGACAGGCCCTGAAGCTTTCTTT
many	TRBV19	-	TRBJ1-5	CASSIGRRDQPQHF	TGTGCCAGTAGTATCGGGCGGAGAGATCAGCCCCAGCATTTT
many	TRBV30	-	TRBJ2-3	CAWSVGQYTDTQYF	TGTGCCTGGAGTGTCGGGCAGTACACAGATACGCAGTATTTT
-	TRBV6-5	-	TRBJ2-3	CASSYSNFGGTDTQYF	TGTGCCAGCAGTTACTCGAACTTCGGGGGCACAGATACGCAGTATTTT
many	TRBV7-9	-	TRBJ2-7	CASDRTQSEQYF	TGTGCCAGCGACCGCACTCAGTCCGAGCAGTACTTC
many	TRBV13	-	TRBJ2-3	CASSLGSSRDTDTQYF	TGTGCCAGCAGCTTAGGATCTAGCAGAGACACAGATACGCAGTATTTT
many	TRBV5-1	-	TRBJ2-7	CASSLGGTPYEQYF	TGCGCCAGCAGCTTGGGGGGAACTCCCTACGAGCAGTACTTC
-	TRBV5-1	-	TRBJ2-5	CASSRRGRGETQYF	TGCGCCAGCAGCCGCCGGGGCCGGGGAGAGACCCAGTACTTC
few	TRBV14	-	TRBJ1-2	CASSQVTDYGYTF	TGTGCCAGCAGCCAAGTGACAGACTATGGCTACACCTTC
many	TRBV12-3/TRBV12-4	TRBD1	TRBJ1-1	CASSLGQGSAEAFF	TGTGCCAGCAGTTTAGGACAGGGATCCGCTGAAGCTTTCTTT
many	TRBV12-3/TRBV12-4	-	TRBJ1-2	CASTPGGGGANYGYTF	TGTGCCAGCACCCCCGGCGGGGGGGGAGCTAACTATGGCTACACCTTC
many	TRBV7-3	TRBD1	TRBJ2-2	CASSRDRTSTGELFF	TGTGCCAGCAGCCGGGACAGAACCTCCACCGGGGAGCTGTTTTTT
-	TRBV5-1	-	TRBJ2-1	CASSWVGADEQFF	TGCGCCAGCAGCTGGGTGGGGGCCGATGAGCAGTTCTTC
many	TRBV6-5	TRBD1	TRBJ2-2	CASSYLQDRGNRLKTGELFF	TGTGCCAGCAGTTACCTCCAGGACAGGGGAAACCGCCTAAAGACCGGGGAGCTGTTTTTT
few	TRBV20-1	TRBD1	TRBJ2-2	CSARYQGQGTGELFF	TGCAGTGCTAGGTACCAAGGACAGGGCACCGGGGAGCTGTTTTTT
few	TRBV24-1	-	TRBJ2-7	CATSDLASGRRPYEQYF	TGTGCCACCAGTGATTTGGCCTCGGGACGGCGACCCTACGAGCAGTACTTC
few	TRBV25-1	-	TRBJ1-2	CATLGGNYGYTF	TGTGCCACCCTCGGTGGGAACTATGGCTACACCTTC
many	TRBV9	-	TRBJ1-5	CASSVGRRVANQPQHF	TGTGCCAGCAGCGTAGGTCGACGGGTAGCAAATCAGCCCCAGCATTTT
many	TRBV7-2	-	TRBJ1-1	CASSDGTGTEAFF	TGTGCCAGCAGCGATGGGACCGGGACTGAAGCTTTCTTT
-	TRBV5-5	TRBD1	TRBJ2-3	CASSRDRGRDTQYF	TGTGCCAGCAGTCGGGACAGGGGTAGAGATACGCAGTATTTT
few	TRBV29-1	-	TRBJ1-2	CSVALGYGYTF	TGCAGCGTAGCCCTGGGCTATGGCTACACCTTC
few	TRBV5-1	-	TRBJ2-3	CASSSGGRGDTQYF	TGCGCCAGCAGCTCGGGGGGCCGTGGAGATACGCAGTATTTT
many	TRBV29-1	-	TRBJ1-4	CSVSDIAVQEKLFF	TGCAGCGTATCAGACATCGCGGTCCAGGAAAAACTGTTTTTT
many	TRBV4-3	-	TRBJ2-5	CASSQELDQETQYF	TGCGCCAGCAGCCAAGAACTAGATCAAGAGACCCAGTACTTC